The source of this T cell receptor beta chain is a study of regulatory T cells in long-lasting Graves disease. Arm-PCR with iRepertoire HTBI primers amplified the CDR3 regions for these TCR beta libraries. TCRdb called the multiplex PCR reads again in MiXCR, with one record for every CDR3 protein. The profile shows 500,000 to 700,000 distinct CDR3 sequences, 16% of them singletons. The time point denotes: newly diagnosed GD, antithyroid drugs for less than 3 months. The TCR library was made from RNA that had been extracted from PBMCs in TRIzol. In its sample, this clonotype was seen many times. The length of the CDR3 is 14 residues. Trimming shortened V by 1 base and J by 3 bases, and 7 bases separated the two germline ends. These data were also reused for a study on T cells in Graves' hyperthyroidism and ophthalmopathy. That study adds: Among the patients, aged 18 to 65, hyperthyroidism was newly diagnosed and had lasted under 2 months. The model made its ophthalmopathy prediction, and onset followed a median about 5.9 months later.

This receptor was obtained from a woman aged 30 to 39 with Graves disease. The V and J genes are TRBV12-3 or TRBV12-4 and TRBJ1-5, with D possibly being TRBD1 (5 bases). This specimen was peripheral blood mononuclear cells (PBMCs), taken at new diagnosis, from a patient treated with antithyroid drugs. The CDR3 protein is CASSLGGVNQPQHF. CDR3 bases: TGTGCCAGCAGTTTAGGGGGGGTCAATCAGCCCCAGCATTTT.